Listed here are 27 T cell receptor beta chains from one sample, sequenced in a study of chemoradiotherapy in HPV16-positive cancers. The protocol was immunoSEQ multiplex PCR, while the TCRdb copy is restricted to in-frame clones and leaves out a portion. The sample consists of around 62,000 clones, more than 70% of them appearing once. Sequencing was performed on blood, taken from a patient who underwent chemoradiotherapy. Source of these receptors: a human donor with HPV-associated anogenital cancer.

The chain carries TRBV30 and TRBJ1-6, with TRBD1 as a possible D gene (5 bases). Looked up from germline, CDR1 is GTSNPN and CDR2 is SVGIG (reference sequence). The V and J ends lost 2 bases and 7 bases respectively, with 9 bases between them. This CDR3 comprises 13 residues. CDR3 loop: CAWSPAGNSPLHF. The DNA for the CDR3 is TGTGCCTGGAGTCCAGCAGGGAATTCACCCCTCCACTTT. The full variable domain, its missing parts supplied by reference TRBV30 and TRBJ1-6, is SQTIHQWPATLVQPVGSPLSLECTVEGTSNPNLYWYRQAAGRGLQLLFYSVGIGQISSEVPQNLSASRPQDRQFILSSKKLLLSDSGFYLCAWSPAGNSPLHFGNGTRLTVT.

This chain connects TRBV5-1 to TRBJ2-5; TRBD1 might be the D (6 bases). The CDR3 has 15 amino acids. Deletions cut 0 bases from V and 5 bases from J, with 14 bases between. Looked up from germline, CDR1 is SGHRS and CDR2 is YFSETQ. The CDR3 protein is CASSLDTGWRETQYF. The CDR3, as DNA: TGCGCCAGCAGCTTGGATACAGGGTGGAGGGAGACCCAGTACTTC.

The rearrangement uses TRBV5-5 and TRBJ2-1, with 10 nucleotides matching TRBD2. Germline loops: CDR1 SGHKS, CDR2 YYEKEE (reference sequence). The CDR3 runs to 16 residues. Germline trimming cut 4 bases from V and 7 bases from J; bases unmatched to any gene: 11. The CDR3 loop is CASSRDSGRLGNEQFF. The DNA of the CDR3 is TGTGCCAGCAGCAGAGATAGCGGGAGGTTAGGGAATGAGCAGTTCTTC.

The CDR3 DNA is TGTGCCAGCAGTTCCGGCCCCGGTGGCCCCCCCTACGAGCAGTACTTC. Amino acid sequence: CASSSGPGGPPYEQYF. The J gene is TRBJ2-7, the V gene TRBV28, with D unresolved. The CDR3 contains 16 residues. Germline CDR1 is MDHEN and CDR2 is SYDVKM. The ends were cut back, 4 bases at V and 2 bases at J, with 18 bases in the middle. Using reference TRBV28 and TRBJ2-7 for the parts outside the CDR3, the full variable domain is DVKVTQSSRYLVKRTGEKVFLECVQDMDHENMFWYRQDPGLGLRLIYFSYDVKMKEKGDIPEGYSVSREKKERFSLILESASTNQTSMYLCASSSGPGGPPYEQYFGPGTRLTVT.

V gene TRBV27 combines with J gene TRBJ2-2; possibly TRBD1 or TRBD2 for D (5 bases each). The V and J ends lost 4 bases and 5 bases respectively, with 8 bases between them. Germline CDR1 and CDR2: MNHEY and SMNVEV (reference sequence). This CDR3 is built from 13 residues. Here the CDR3 reads CASSWGITGELFF. CDR3 DNA sequence: TGTGCCAGCAGTTGGGGGATTACCGGGGAGCTGTTTTTT.

This rearrangement joins TRBV6-5 to TRBJ1-6; 9 bases line up with TRBD1. Germline trimming cut 2 bases from V and 7 bases from J; bases unmatched to any gene: 6. CDR1 MNHEY and CDR2 SVGAGI come from the germline V gene. The CDR3 has 16 residues. The CDR3 nucleotides read TGTGCCAGCAGTTACGGGACAGGGTTTCGAAATTCACCCCTCCACTTT. Protein: CASSYGTGFRNSPLHF.

The gene calls are TRBV11-2 and TRBJ1-1; the D is unclear. The germline gives CDR1 SGHAT, CDR2 FQNNGV. V was trimmed by 1 base and J by 3 bases, leaving 6 bases between them. The CDR3 is 13 amino acids. Here the CDR3 reads CASSLVLDTEAFF. CDR3 DNA: TGTGCCAGCAGCTTAGTTCTTGACACTGAAGCTTTCTTT.

This clone was counted a few times. The chain has TRBV5-1 and TRBJ2-7; a possible D gene is TRBD1 (5 bases). The CDR3 consists of 14 residues. The V gene lost 4 bases and the J gene lost 5 bases, with 16 bases spanning the gap. Looked up from germline, CDR1 is SGHRS and CDR2 is YFSETQ. CDR3 bases: TGCGCCAGCAGCCCCACAGGATCCTCAGACGAGCAGTACTTC. Its translation: CASSPTGSSDEQYF.

The V gene is TRBV28, the J gene TRBJ2-7; D is ambiguous. Germline V lookup: CDR1 MDHEN, CDR2 SYDVKM. The CDR3 runs 14 residues. Trimming took 5 bases from V and 3 from J, leaving 14 bases between them. The chain's CDR3 is CASSPLPSNYEQYF. CDR3 in DNA: TGTGCCAGCAGTCCCCTTCCGTCCAACTACGAGCAGTACTTC.

The rearrangement links TRBV28 to TRBJ1-2; D remains unclear. Germline V CDR1 and CDR2: MDHEN, SYDVKM. V was cut by 4 bases and J by 8 bases, with 11 bases left in between. CDR3 length: 12 residues. The CDR3 reads CASSSNIRGYTF. The CDR3 bases are TGTGCCAGCAGTTCGAATATAAGGGGCTACACCTTC.

This chain joins TRBV5-5 and TRBJ1-5; no clear D. From germline, CDR1 is SGHKS and CDR2 YYEKEE (reference sequence). The V end was cut by 0 bases, the J end by 6 bases, with 7 bases between. This CDR3 region has 13 residues. CDR3 amino acids: CASSLGVAQPQHF. CDR3 in DNA: TGTGCCAGCAGCTTGGGGGTCGCTCAGCCCCAGCATTTT.

This rearrangement joins TRBV7-8 to TRBJ2-3; D unclear. In germline, CDR1 is SGHVS, CDR2 FQNEAQ. With 4 bases removed from V and 5 bases from J, the gap between germline ends came to 7 bases. There are 12 residues in the CDR3. The CDR3 protein is CASSSWVDTQYF. The CDR3 DNA reads TGTGCCAGCAGCTCTTGGGTAGATACGCAGTATTTT.

The genes are TRBV27 and TRBJ1-6, with TRBD1 as a possible D gene (5 bases). Germline values: CDR1 MNHEY, CDR2 SMNVEV (reference sequence). The V end lost 4 bases, the J end lost 3 bases, and 10 bases lay between the germline ends. The CDR3 has 15 residues. CDR3 region: CASSSRGSYNSPLHF. In DNA form, the CDR3 reads TGTGCCAGCAGTTCCCGGGGCAGCTATAATTCACCCCTCCACTTT.

The V gene is TRBV28, the J gene TRBJ2-7; a weak D match, TRBD1 (6 bases). The CDR3 runs 14 residues. Looked up from germline, CDR1 is MDHEN and CDR2 is SYDVKM. V lost 3 bases to trimming and J lost 1 base, with 10 bases between them. CDR3 amino acids: CASSFPQGSYEQYF. The DNA of the CDR3 is TGTGCCAGCAGTTTCCCACAGGGTTCCTACGAGCAGTACTTC.

The chain employs TRBV6-6 and TRBJ1-2, with TRBD1 matching 11 bases. Germline CDR1 is MNHNY and CDR2 is SVGAGI (reference sequence). With V trimmed by 6 bases and J by 6 bases, 9 bases remained unmatched. This CDR3 comprises 15 residues. The CDR3 nucleotides are TGTGCCAGCAGCGGGGGGACAGGGGGAGTTAATGGCTACACCTTC. Residues: CASSGGTGGVNGYTF.

This chain joins TRBV9 and TRBJ2-7; 8 bases match TRBD1. The CDR3 loop spans 15 amino acids. Trimming cost V 0 bases and J 2 bases; bases outside gene matches: 4. CDR1 and CDR2 (germline): SGDLS, YYNGEE. The CDR3 DNA reads TGTGCCAGCAGCGTAGGTCCGGACAGGGCCTACGAGCAGTACTTC. Amino acid sequence: CASSVGPDRAYEQYF.

V gene TRBV28 combines with J gene TRBJ1-2, with no clear D. Trimming cost V 3 bases and J 4 bases, with 12 bases left between them. The CDR3 sequence is 14 residues long. Germline V CDR1 and CDR2: MDHEN, SYDVKM. CDR3 in amino acids: CASSFGTKIYGYTF. CDR3 DNA sequence: TGTGCCAGCAGTTTTGGTACCAAGATCTATGGCTACACCTTC.

This clone has only a few counts. The genes are TRBV29-1 and TRBJ1-1; tentative D call: TRBD1 (6 bases). V was trimmed by 7 bases and J by 0 bases, leaving 12 bases between them. CDR3 length equals 13 residues. CDR1 is SQVTM and CDR2 is ANQGSEA in the germline V gene. CDR3 loop: CSGTGHLNTEAFF. The CDR3 DNA follows: TGCAGCGGCACGGGACACCTGAACACTGAAGCTTTCTTT.

The chain joins TRBV5-1 to TRBJ2-7, with D possibly called TRBD1 or TRBD2 (5 bases each). Germline CDR1 and CDR2: SGHRS and YFSETQ. Trimming stripped 4 bases from V and 5 bases from J, with 13 bases between. This CDR3 has 13 amino acids. CDR3 DNA: TGCGCCAGCAGCCCCGGGACGGGGCACGAGCAGTACTTC. Protein product: CASSPGTGHEQYF.

This CDR3 is CASSESFVQGRMGITEAFF. CDR3 coding DNA: TGCGCCAGCAGTGAGTCGTTTGTTCAGGGAAGAATGGGAATCACTGAAGCTTTCTTT. V gene TRBV10-1 combines with J gene TRBJ1-1; maybe TRBD1 (5 bases). This CDR3 has 19 amino acids. Germline values: CDR1 WNHNN, CDR2 SYGVQD (reference sequence). V lost 0 bases to trimming and J lost 4 bases, with 24 bases between them.

J is TRBJ2-3 and V is TRBV7-2, with D perhaps matching TRBD1 (5 bases). Germline V gene sequence: CDR1 SGHTA, CDR2 FQGNSA. V was shortened by 6 bases and J by 3 bases, with 13 bases between the two germline ends. This CDR3 is built from 14 residues. The CDR3: CASRFRVTTDTQYF. In DNA, the CDR3 is TGTGCCAGCAGGTTCAGGGTTACGACAGATACGCAGTATTTT. Full variable domain (remainder filled in from reference TRBV7-2 and TRBJ2-3): GAGVSQSPSNKVTEKGKDVELRCDPISGHTALYWYRQSLGQGLEFLIYFQGNSAPDKSGLPSDRFSAERTGGSVSTLTIQRTQQEDSAVYLCASRFRVTTDTQYFGPGTRLTVL.

The chain couples TRBV19 to TRBJ2-3; no clear D. Germline CDR1 and CDR2: LNHDA and SQIVND (reference sequence). This CDR3 is 14 amino acids long. Trimming took 3 bases from V and 5 from J, leaving 12 bases between them. The CDR3 coding sequence is TGTGCCAGTAGTATTGAAGGAGATGGAGATACGCAGTATTTT. Its protein product is CASSIEGDGDTQYF.

The table lists this clone with a count of one. The J gene is TRBJ2-1, the V gene TRBV28; D ambiguous. Trimming stripped 2 bases from V and 12 bases from J, with 8 bases between. The CDR3 has 11 amino acids. Looked up from germline, CDR1 is MDHEN and CDR2 is SYDVKM. The CDR3 DNA reads as TGTGCCAGCAGTTTACAGCGAATGCAGTTCTTC. Amino acids: CASSLQRMQFF.

The CDR3 is CARSSRYEQYF. The CDR3 region has the DNA TGTGCCAGAAGCTCGAGGTACGAGCAGTACTTC. The chain employs TRBV7-5 and TRBJ2-7; the D call TRBD2 from the table was never checked on the DNA. TRBV7-5 is a listed pseudogene. This CDR3 is built from 11 residues.

With regard to this clone: One end of the junction fails to match germline, which may point to a read error. The chain employs TRBV20-1 and TRBJ2-1; tentatively, D is TRBD1 or TRBD2 (5 bases each). Germline V CDR1 and CDR2: DFQATT, SNEGSKA (reference sequence). The CDR3 is made up of 11 amino acids. Here the CDR3 DNA reads TGCAGTGCTAGAATCCGGGACCTGGTGGTCTTC. This translates into CSARIRDLVVF.

This clone was recorded only once. CDR3 residues: CAISEQGQGNTGELFF. As DNA, the CDR3 is TGTGCCATCAGTGAGCAGGGACAGGGGAACACCGGGGAGCTGTTTTTT. V usage is TRBV10-3 and J usage is TRBJ2-2, with 9 nucleotides matching TRBD1. This CDR3 is 16 amino acids long. Germline loops: CDR1 ENHRY, CDR2 SYGVKD. With 2 bases clipped from V and 1 base from J, the junction kept 2 bases outside the gene matches.

The gene calls are TRBV6-5 and TRBJ1-5; D remains ambiguous. Germline V lookup: CDR1 MNHEY, CDR2 SVGAGI. V was shortened by 8 bases and J by 0 bases, with 5 bases between the two germline ends. CDR3 size: 12 residues. CDR3 sequence reads: CASANSNQPQHF. The DNA for the CDR3 is TGTGCCAGCGCTAATAGCAATCAGCCCCAGCATTTT.